Below, 22 T cell receptor beta chains from the same sample are listed, as sequenced in a study of Tregs in tolerant kidney transplant recipients. TCRdb's copy holds only in-frame clones and misses some; the assay was immunoSEQ multiplex PCR. Of about 56,000 clones in the sample, around four fifths were seen once. Sequenced material: CD4+ T cells from blood. These receptors all stem from a human donor in good health.

The V gene is TRBV5-1, the J gene TRBJ2-2; 9 bases agree with TRBD2. This CDR3 spans 16 amino acids. CDR1 and CDR2 (germline): SGHRS, YFSETQ. After removal of 0 bases from V and 6 bases from J, the junction contained 6 bases not matched to a gene. This CDR3 reads CASSLAGGRAAGELFF. The CDR3 DNA reads TGCGCCAGCAGCTTGGCTGGCGGGAGGGCCGCCGGGGAGCTGTTTTTT.

This chain connects TRBV18 to TRBJ2-1; 7 bases are a match to TRBD1. CDR3 length: 16 amino acids. Trimming took 3 bases from V and 8 from J; bases not matched to a gene: 13. Germline CDR1 is KGHSH and CDR2 is LQKENI. Here the CDR3 DNA reads TGTGCCAGCTCACCTGGGCGACGGGTTACAGGGGATGAGCAGTTCTTC. Translated: CASSPGRRVTGDEQFF.

The chain recombines TRBV2 with TRBJ2-3, with 13 bases fitting TRBD2. The CDR3 is made up of 15 amino acids. The germline gives CDR1 SNHLY, CDR2 FYNNEI. J was trimmed by 6 bases and V by 6 bases; bases with no gene match: 6. The CDR3 loop is CASRRLAGGTDTQYF. The CDR3 DNA follows: TGTGCCAGCAGGAGACTAGCGGGAGGTACGGATACGCAGTATTTT. The full variable domain, with the rest looked up from reference TRBV2 and TRBJ2-3, is EPEVTQTPSHQVTQMGQEVILRCVPISNHLYFYWYRQILGQKVEFLVSFYNNEISEKSEIFDDQFSVERPDGSNFTLKIRSTKLEDSAMYFCASRRLAGGTDTQYFGPGTRLTVL.

The chain recombines TRBV2 with TRBJ2-1, with D perhaps matching TRBD2 (6 bases). There are 15 residues in the CDR3. V lost 7 bases and J 4 bases, leaving 17 bases between the germline ends. Germline loops: CDR1 SNHLY, CDR2 FYNNEI. In DNA form, the CDR3 reads TGTGCCAGCACCTGGCGGCGGGGTGGATACAATGAGCAGTTCTTC. Its protein is CASTWRRGGYNEQFF.

This sequence joins TRBV29-1 and TRBJ1-1; 11 nucleotides align to TRBD1. In germline, CDR1 is SQVTM, CDR2 ANQGSEA. CDR3 size: 14 residues. The junction had 6 bases not matched to a gene; V was cut back by 6 bases and J by 3 bases. CDR3 sequence reads: CSVRGQGADTEAFF. In DNA form, the CDR3 reads TGCAGCGTGCGCGGACAGGGGGCGGACACTGAAGCTTTCTTT.

V and J are TRBV5-1 and TRBJ1-1; tentatively, D is TRBD1 (5 bases). Trimming left V 2 bases short and J 1 base short, with 15 bases between. The CDR3 consists of 16 residues. Germline CDR1 reads SGHRS; CDR2 reads YFSETQ. Here the CDR3 reads CASSFGGSSPNTEAFF. The CDR3 coding sequence is TGCGCCAGCAGCTTCGGGGGATCCTCGCCGAACACTGAAGCTTTCTTT.

The genes are TRBV7-2 and TRBJ2-1; D is ambiguous. CDR1 is SGHTA and CDR2 is FQGNSA in the germline V gene. Between the trimmed V and J ends, which lost 5 bases and 8 bases, there was a span of 7 bases. This CDR3 has 11 residues. CDR3 sequence: CASSPLYEQFF. CDR3 nucleotides: TGTGCCAGCAGCCCCCTATATGAGCAGTTCTTC.

By share of the sample, this clone is medium-sized. The V gene is TRBV2, the J gene TRBJ1-1; tentative D call: TRBD1 (6 bases). The germline CDR1 and CDR2 sequences are SNHLY and FYNNEI. Trimming shortened V by 8 bases and J by 1 base, and 11 bases separated the two germline ends. CDR3 length equals 13 residues. CDR3 bases: TGTGCCAGCGGCAGACAGGCGAACACTGAAGCTTTCTTT. It yields the protein CASGRQANTEAFF.

This CDR3 reads CASSLPTSGMGETQYF. In nucleotides, the CDR3 is TGTGCCAGCAGCTTGCCGACTAGCGGGATGGGGGAGACCCAGTACTTC. The chain couples TRBV5-6 to TRBJ2-5; 11 bases align to TRBD2. Unmatched junction bases numbered 7, after V lost 1 base and J lost 5 bases. Germline V gene data show CDR1 as SGHDT and CDR2 as YYEEEE. The length of the CDR3 is 16 residues.

This clone was observed a handful of times. This chain joins TRBV27 and TRBJ1-5; D call uncertain. The V end was cut by 3 bases, the J end by 2 bases, with 5 bases between. Germline CDR1 and CDR2: MNHEY and SMNVEV (reference sequence). The CDR3 has 13 residues. Here the CDR3 reads CASSFSGNQPQHF. CDR3 in DNA: TGTGCCAGCAGTTTCAGCGGCAATCAGCCCCAGCATTTT.

In its sample, this clone was seen once. The chain is built from TRBV25-1 and TRBJ1-4; D is unresolved. Per germline, CDR1 MGHDK and CDR2 SYGVNS. V lost 3 bases and J 7 bases, leaving 0 bases between the germline ends. This CDR3 has 10 amino acids. CDR3 sequence: CASSDEKLFF. CDR3 nucleotide sequence: TGTGCCAGCAGTGATGAAAAACTGTTTTTT.

J is TRBJ2-5 and V is TRBV5-8; D is unresolved. The germline V gene encodes CDR1 SGHTS and CDR2 YDEGEE. The CDR3 consists of 13 residues. V lost 4 bases, J lost 7 bases, and 14 bases lay in between. The DNA of the CDR3 is TGTGCCAGCAGCCCCACCGCTGTGGGGACCCAGTACTTC. Translated, it gives CASSPTAVGTQYF.

CDR3 protein: CASSRKPGTARNRDEQFF. DNA of the CDR3: TGTGCCAGCAGCCGAAAGCCCGGGACAGCCAGAAACAGGGATGAGCAGTTCTTC. The rearrangement joins TRBV7-2 to TRBJ2-1, with 7 bases matching TRBD1. In germline, CDR1 is SGHTA, CDR2 FQGNSA. CDR3 size: 18 residues. The junction had 21 bases not matched to a gene; V was cut back by 5 bases and J by 8 bases.

The chain is built from TRBV18 and TRBJ1-4; perhaps TRBD1 as D (5 bases). Trimming removed 3 bases from V and 3 bases from J, with 14 bases in between. Germline CDR1 is KGHSH and CDR2 is LQKENI. The CDR3 spans 16 residues. CDR3 amino acids: CASSPIRGAANEKLFF. CDR3 DNA: TGTGCCAGCTCACCGATCCGGGGCGCGGCTAATGAAAAACTGTTTTTT.

Points on this clone: At one end the junction does not follow the germline gene, possibly because of a read error. The chain joins TRBV7-7 to TRBJ1-4, with TRBD1 matching over 9 bases. Germline V lookup: CDR1 SSHAT, CDR2 FNYEAQ (reference sequence). The CDR3 consists of 15 residues. The CDR3 region is CASSHTGTGNEKLFF. The CDR3 region has the DNA TGTGCTAGCAGCCACACCGGGACAGGGAACGAAAAACTGTTTTTT.

The rearrangement joins TRBV7-2 to TRBJ1-2; 10 bases map to TRBD1. Germline CDR1 SGHTA, CDR2 FQGNSA. V gave up 5 bases and J gave up 7 bases; unmatched junction bases: 7. This CDR3 has 14 residues. The CDR3 sequence: CASSSKRDRGGYTF. The CDR3 DNA is TGTGCCAGCAGCAGCAAGCGGGACAGGGGTGGCTACACCTTC.

The CDR3 DNA is TGTGCCAGCAGCTTAAATGATCTGGAGACCGGGGAGCTGTTTTTT. This sequence encodes CASSLNDLETGELFF. This chain connects TRBV11-3 to TRBJ2-2; D uncertain. The V and J ends lost 2 bases and 5 bases respectively, with 12 bases between them. Germline V lookup: CDR1 SGHNT, CDR2 YENEEA. The CDR3 contains 15 residues.

This clone appeared a single time. The V call is TRBV7-2, the J call TRBJ2-7; D is possibly TRBD2 (5 bases). Per germline, CDR1 SGHTA and CDR2 FQGNSA. Trimming pared 5 bases from V and 6 bases from J, leaving 14 bases between. CDR3 length equals 13 residues. The CDR3 bases are TGTGCCAGCAGCCGAGTACGGACTTTCGAGCAGTACTTC. It encodes CASSRVRTFEQYF.

This clone was recorded a few times. The V gene is TRBV6-5, the J gene TRBJ1-3; D is undetermined. The germline V and J ends were trimmed by 8 bases and 3 bases, with 5 bases remaining between them. The CDR3 is made up of 11 amino acids. Germline lookup yields CDR1 MNHEY and CDR2 SVGAGI. The CDR3 DNA is TGTGCCAGCGGGCGTGGAAACACCATATATTTT. Translating gives CASGRGNTIYF.

The CDR3 sequence: CASDPRPDKETQYF. CDR3 DNA sequence: TGTGCTAGTGATCCCCGACCCGACAAAGAGACCCAGTACTTC. The chain carries TRBV12-5 and TRBJ2-5, with D unresolved. Germline values: CDR1 LGHNT, CDR2 FRNRAP. The V end lost 7 bases, the J end lost 3 bases, and 15 bases lay between the germline ends. The CDR3 contains 14 residues.

This chain joins TRBV5-6 and TRBJ2-3; 8 nucleotides match TRBD2. V gave up 0 bases and J gave up 6 bases; unmatched junction bases: 6. Germline loops: CDR1 SGHDT, CDR2 YYEEEE. This CDR3 contains 15 residues. The CDR3 spells CASSLGGRRYDTQYF. The CDR3 bases are TGTGCCAGCAGCTTGGGCGGGAGGAGGTACGATACGCAGTATTTT.

The rearrangement uses TRBV10-2 and TRBJ1-1, with D unclear. V was shortened by 9 bases and J by 3 bases, with 14 bases between the two germline ends. Germline V gene sequence: CDR1 WSHSY, CDR2 SAAADI. CDR3 length: 13 amino acids. The CDR3 region is CASSPEPDTEAFF. CDR3 DNA sequence: TGCGCCAGTAGTCCGGAACCGGACACTGAAGCTTTCTTT.